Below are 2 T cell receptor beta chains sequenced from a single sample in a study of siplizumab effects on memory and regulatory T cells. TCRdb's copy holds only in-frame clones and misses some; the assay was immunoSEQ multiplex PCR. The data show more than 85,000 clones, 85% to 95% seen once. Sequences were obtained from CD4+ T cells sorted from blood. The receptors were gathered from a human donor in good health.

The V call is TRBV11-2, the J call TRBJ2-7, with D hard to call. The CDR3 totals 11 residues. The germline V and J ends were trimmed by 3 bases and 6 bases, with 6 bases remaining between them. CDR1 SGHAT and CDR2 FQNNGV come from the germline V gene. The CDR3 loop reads CASSFSREQYF. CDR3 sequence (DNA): TGTGCCAGCAGCTTCAGCCGCGAGCAGTACTTC.

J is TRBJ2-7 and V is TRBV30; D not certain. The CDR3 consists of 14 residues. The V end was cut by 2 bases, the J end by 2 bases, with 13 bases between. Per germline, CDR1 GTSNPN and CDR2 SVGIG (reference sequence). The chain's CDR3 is CAWSTARAPYEQYF. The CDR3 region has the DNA TGTGCCTGGAGTACAGCGAGAGCTCCCTACGAGCAGTACTTC.